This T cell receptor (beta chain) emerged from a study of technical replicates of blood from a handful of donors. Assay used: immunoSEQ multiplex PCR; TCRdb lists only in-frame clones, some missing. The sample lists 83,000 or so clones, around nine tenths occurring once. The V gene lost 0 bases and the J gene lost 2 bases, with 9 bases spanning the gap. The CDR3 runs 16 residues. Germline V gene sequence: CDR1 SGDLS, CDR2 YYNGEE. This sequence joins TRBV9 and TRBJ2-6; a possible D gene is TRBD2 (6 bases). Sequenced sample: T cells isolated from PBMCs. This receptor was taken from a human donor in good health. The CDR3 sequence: CASSVGGGAGANVLTF. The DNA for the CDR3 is TGTGCCAGCAGCGTAGGTGGAGGGGCTGGGGCCAACGTCCTGACTTTC.